The 17 T cell receptor beta chains below were found in one sample sequenced in a study of spatial heterogeneity in lung cancer. Noted time point: sample taken at primary tumor resection. Tumor, nontumor lung or frozen PBMC supplied whole RNA that was sequenced unsorted. MiXCR, run by TCRdb on the 5' RACE reads, gives a single entry per CDR3 protein. The sample carries about 44,000 distinct CDR3 sequences, roughly an eighth recorded once. The material was PBMCs, obtained at surgery. Receptors originate from a male donor with early-stage non-small cell lung cancer.

This clonotype was counted only a few times. The rearrangement uses TRBV7-2 and TRBJ1-2; D unclear. The CDR3 covers 15 residues. Germline CDR1 SGHTA, CDR2 FQGNSA. V lost 1 base, J lost 7 bases, and 16 bases lay in between. DNA of the CDR3: TGTGCCAGCAGCTTAGTGGGCGGTGGAAGAGTTGGCTACACCTTC. Amino acids: CASSLVGGGRVGYTF.

Concerning this clonotype: An end of the junction differs from the germline gene, which may be a read error. CDR3 nucleotide sequence: TGTGCCATCCAACAGGGGGCAAGCAATCAGCTCCAGCATTTT. Translation: CAIQQGASNQLQHF. V is TRBV28 and J is TRBJ1-5; 9 bases align to TRBD1. Germline loops: CDR1 MDHEN, CDR2 SYDVKM. The CDR3 runs to 14 residues.

The chain links TRBV20-1 to TRBJ1-5; D is unresolved. Per the germline V gene, CDR1 is DFQATT and CDR2 is SNEGSKA (reference sequence). V gave up 6 bases and J gave up 2 bases, with 14 bases separating them. This CDR3 has 14 amino acids. CDR3 in amino acids: CSAEMGYGNQPQHF. The CDR3 region has the DNA TGCAGTGCCGAGATGGGGTATGGCAATCAGCCCCAGCATTTT.

The chain joins TRBV2 to TRBJ1-5, with 7 bases identical to TRBD1. Losses at the gene ends were 6 bases for V and 3 bases for J; bases not matched to a gene: 2. Germline CDR1 reads SNHLY; CDR2 reads FYNNEI. The CDR3 contains 13 residues. CDR3 in DNA: TGTGCCAGCAGGGGACAGTCCAATCAGCCCCAGCATTTT. Encoded protein: CASRGQSNQPQHF.

This clonotype was detected a few times. At one boundary the junction diverges from the germline segment, which might be a read error. CDR3 coding DNA: TGTGCTAGCAGCCTTTACACAGGACAAGAGACCCAGTACTTC. Its protein is CASSLYTGQETQYF. The chain has TRBV7-7 and TRBJ2-5, with D perhaps TRBD1 (5 bases). This CDR3 is 14 amino acids long. Germline V gene lookup returns CDR1 SSHAT and CDR2 FNYEAQ (reference sequence).

In regard to this clonotype: The germline gene is not matched at one end of the junction; a read error may be the cause. V and J are TRBV25-1 and TRBJ2-1, with D perhaps matching TRBD2 (5 bases). The CDR3 runs to 12 residues. Germline V lookup: CDR1 MGHDK, CDR2 SYGVNS. CDR3 DNA: TGTGCCAGCAGCAACCCTGGGAGCTTGATTGTCTTC. Protein product: CASSNPGSLIVF.

This clonotype was seen more than once but under ten times. The genes are TRBV28 and TRBJ1-2, with TRBD1 as a possible D gene (5 bases). The CDR3 totals 12 residues. Germline-derived CDR1 and CDR2 are MDHEN and SYDVKM. Trimming pared 8 bases from V and 7 bases from J, leaving 14 bases between. CDR3 DNA: TGTGCCAGCCGCGATCAGGGACGTGGCTACACCTTC. Translation gives CASRDQGRGYTF.

This sequence joins TRBV6-6 and TRBJ1-1; D ambiguous. Trimming removed 1 base from V and 8 bases from J, with 5 bases in between. The CDR3 spans 11 residues. Germline CDR1 MNHNY, CDR2 SVGAGI (reference sequence). The CDR3 DNA follows: TGTGCCAGCAGTTACTTGGAAGAAGCTTTCTTT. Translated, it gives CASSYLEEAFF.

This clonotype was counted between two and nine times. The chain is built from TRBV28 and TRBJ2-7; a weak D match, TRBD2 (5 bases). Between the trimmed V and J ends, which lost 10 bases and 3 bases, there was a span of 10 bases. The germline CDR1 and CDR2 sequences are MDHEN and SYDVKM. This CDR3 spans 11 amino acids. DNA of the CDR3: TGTGCCACCTTAGGGAGCTACGAGCAGTACTTC. This translates into CATLGSYEQYF.

This clonotype was detected only a few times. This chain uses TRBV7-2 with TRBJ1-5, with D possibly TRBD1 on 5 matching bases. CDR3 length: 13 residues. The ends were cut back, 5 bases at V and 6 bases at J, with 11 bases in the middle. Germline CDR1 and CDR2: SGHTA and FQGNSA. The CDR3 DNA follows: TGTGCCAGCAGCCCCAGGGTGTTTCAGCCCCAGCATTTT. As protein: CASSPRVFQPQHF.

This clonotype showed up many times. V gene TRBV5-1 combines with J gene TRBJ2-5, with 10 bases that match TRBD1. Germline CDR1 SGHRS, CDR2 YFSETQ. This CDR3 is 16 amino acids long. The V gene end was trimmed by 0 bases and the J gene end by 1 base; junction bases not matched to a gene: 3. The CDR3 sequence: CASSLAGTGAQETQYF. Written as DNA, the CDR3 is TGCGCCAGCAGCTTGGCCGGGACAGGGGCCCAAGAGACCCAGTACTTC.

The chain couples TRBV6-6 to TRBJ1-5, with D uncertain. The germline CDR1 and CDR2 sequences are MNHNY and SVGAGI (reference sequence). CDR3 length equals 15 residues. The ends were cut back, 10 bases at V and 0 bases at J, with 16 bases in the middle. CDR3 sequence (DNA): TGTGCCACCGGCCTTGGCGGACCTAGCAATCAGCCCCAGCATTTT. Protein sequence: CATGLGGPSNQPQHF.

This clonotype was counted only a few times. The V call is TRBV27, the J call TRBJ2-5; D gene unclear. Germline V gene lookup returns CDR1 MNHEY and CDR2 SMNVEV (reference sequence). Trimming stripped 1 base from V and 4 bases from J, with 10 bases between. This CDR3 region has 14 residues. The CDR3: CASSLFGFAETQYF. As DNA, the CDR3 is TGTGCCAGCAGTTTATTTGGGTTTGCAGAGACCCAGTACTTC.

This clonotype has a handful of counts. This sequence joins TRBV20-1 and TRBJ2-5, with a possible D match to TRBD2 (6 bases). The V gene lost 0 bases and the J gene lost 5 bases, with 16 bases spanning the gap. Germline-derived CDR1 and CDR2 are DFQATT and SNEGSKA (reference sequence). This CDR3 contains 15 residues. DNA of the CDR3: TGCAGTGCTAGAGATATGGCTAGCGTGTCTGAGACCCAGTACTTC. Amino acids: CSARDMASVSETQYF.

The genes are TRBV2 and TRBJ1-1, with unresolved D. V gave up 7 bases and J gave up 4 bases, with 7 bases separating them. The germline CDR1 and CDR2 sequences are SNHLY and FYNNEI. There are 11 residues in the CDR3. CDR3 amino acids: CASTRATEAFF. The CDR3 DNA reads TGTGCCAGCACTAGGGCCACTGAAGCTTTCTTT.

The rearrangement links TRBV29-1 to TRBJ2-3; D gene unclear. CDR1 SQVTM and CDR2 ANQGSEA come from the germline V gene. Trimming stripped 1 base from V and 1 base from J, with 9 bases between. This CDR3 has 14 amino acids. The CDR3 here is CSVEAEQGTDTQYF. DNA for the CDR3: TGCAGCGTTGAAGCAGAGCAGGGCACAGATACGCAGTATTTT.

The chain has TRBV28 and TRBJ2-7, with 7 bases fitting TRBD2. The V segment lost 1 base and the J segment 7 bases; nucleotides outside the gene matches: 10. CDR1 is MDHEN and CDR2 is SYDVKM in the germline V gene. The CDR3 is made up of 15 amino acids. In DNA form, the CDR3 reads TGTGCCAGCAGTTTATTTGCGCGGGAGCAGCGGGAGCAGTACTTC. It translates to CASSLFAREQREQYF.